The sequence of this T cell receptor (beta chain) was determined in a study of identical twins. On this clonotype: What it binds is not known.

Healthy Caucasians provided all donations. General study findings and limits: Low generation probability was overrepresented in out-of-frame alpha sequences shared by twins. One should note that invariant MAIT and iNKT cells could partly confound zero-insertion analyses.

The length of the CDR3 is 19 residues. Germline loops: CDR1 KGHDR, CDR2 SFDVKD. V shed 9 bases and J 2 bases; nucleotides not matched to a gene: 20. TCRdb re-derived calls from the 5' RACE reads in MiXCR, one entry per CDR3 protein. The sample lists about 1.7 million distinct CDR3 sequences; around a third were seen once. V usage is TRBV24-1 and J usage is TRBJ2-3; TRBD2 agrees at 9 bases. The origin of this receptor is a newborn girl in good health. The sequencing sample was made of cord blood. The DNA of the CDR3 is TGTGCCACCGCATCCCGGGACCGTAGCGGGAGCCTCTACACAGATACGCAGTATTTT. Protein: CATASRDRSGSLYTDTQYF.